This T cell receptor beta chain was captured in a study of CD8 T cells in Susac syndrome (dated by TCRdb to between 2018 and 2021). Describing the broader study: Among the Susac syndrome patients who were sequenced, clinically active disease was present in 5 or 6 and clinical remission was observed in about eight. CD8+ T cell repertoire clonality was compared between about a dozen healthy donors, about 14 Susac syndrome patients and about 15 multiple sclerosis patients. Whether CD8+ T cell activation and differentiation in Susac syndrome was antigen driven was tested using repertoire sequencing. Susac syndrome patients were therapy-naive, on corticosteroids (some also receiving IVIg), or on IVIg alone at blood withdrawal. The paper's findings and limits, for the study overall: Clonal expansion was observed in Susac syndrome CD8+ repertoires, with the highest expansion in CD8+ TEMRA cells and greater expansion in clinically active than in remitting patients. The number of individuals in the TCR sequencing and HLA analysis was acknowledged as relatively small. Roughly 15 and five Susac-specific public clones were found in the total CD8+ and CD8+ TEMRA repertoires, respectively.

RNA was extracted with the RNeasy kit and roughly 0.5 to 1 ug was reverse transcribed using random hexamers. The immunoSEQ multiplex PCR assay, which covers 54 Vbeta and 13 Jbeta segments, was used to amplify TCR beta CDR3 regions. PCR amplification bias was corrected by using a synthetic template baseline for primer optimization and computational correction. The study's own analysis went as follows. Reads were assigned to V, D and J genes according to IMGT and analyzed in immunoSEQ Analyzer, with only productive sequences retained. Clonality was computed as one minus Shannon entropy normalized by log2 of the number of productive unique sequences. For each patient and control, public and private clones were evaluated within the 100 most prevalent clones. A clone was defined as Susac-specific if it was absent from the healthy and MS cohorts, from about a thousand published viral clones and from other ImmuneACCESS disease sequences. Using fastp trimming at Q25 and MiXCR clonotype assembly, TCRdb reanalyzed the public sequencing data and kept in-frame beta chains. When rows share a CDR3 protein, they turn into one entry using the most common DNA and genes. TCRdb assigned the V and J calls; the authors' analysis was not used. Here the sample has about 190,000 distinct CDR3 sequences; more than 85% occur a single time. The ten biggest clones cover about 0.15% of the sample.

High-throughput TCR beta sequencing profiled peripheral blood CD8+ and CD4+ T cells from healthy donors, Susac syndrome patients and multiple sclerosis patients. Susac syndrome patients met recently defined diagnostic criteria for definite or probable disease. Bulk CD8+ and CD4+ T cells were purified by magnetic negative isolation, whereas CD8+ TEMRA cells were enriched by FACS. Blood was collected in EDTA tubes and processed within 24 hours, with PBMCs isolated through density gradient centrifugation. PBMCs intended for TCR sequencing were cryopreserved in liquid nitrogen and were subsequently thawed in a 37 degrees C water bath. A purity of at least 90% was achieved for sorted or isolated CD4+, CD8+ and CD8+ TEMRA cells. As regards this clonotype: Its antigen target is currently unknown. No base-level quality is on record; no much larger clone is a single base apart.

The sequenced sample was CD8+ T cells from PBMCs. The TCR was taken from a human donor with Susac syndrome.

The CDR3 protein: CASSDSGNSYNEQFF. The DNA is TGTGCCAGCAGCGACAGCGGGAACTCCTACAATGAGCAGTTCTTC. Recombination connected TRBV9 to TRBJ2-1; 7 bases in the middle match TRBD2. The junction shows trimming of 3 bases on V and 0 bases on J, and the gene matches do not reach 3 bases of it. Via the germline V gene, CDR1 is SGDLS and CDR2 YYNGEE. Spanning cysteine to phenylalanine, the CDR3 consists of 15 amino acids. CDR3 DNA only is kept here, 45 bases in frame from base 1.